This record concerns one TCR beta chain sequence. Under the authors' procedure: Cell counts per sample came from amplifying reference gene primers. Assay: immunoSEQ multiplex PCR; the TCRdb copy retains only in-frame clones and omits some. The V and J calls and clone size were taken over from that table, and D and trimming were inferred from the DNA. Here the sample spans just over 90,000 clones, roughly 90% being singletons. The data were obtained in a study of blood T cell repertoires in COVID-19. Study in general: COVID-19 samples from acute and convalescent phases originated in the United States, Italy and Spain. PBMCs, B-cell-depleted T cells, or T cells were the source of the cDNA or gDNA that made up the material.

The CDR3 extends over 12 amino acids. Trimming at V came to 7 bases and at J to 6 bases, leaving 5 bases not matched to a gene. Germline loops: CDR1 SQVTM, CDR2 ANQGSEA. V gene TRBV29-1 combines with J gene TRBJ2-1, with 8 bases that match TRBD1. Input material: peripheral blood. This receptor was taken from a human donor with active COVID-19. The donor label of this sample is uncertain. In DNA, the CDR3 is TGCAGCGACTTTGGACAGGGCAATGAGCAGTTCTTC. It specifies CSDFGQGNEQFF.